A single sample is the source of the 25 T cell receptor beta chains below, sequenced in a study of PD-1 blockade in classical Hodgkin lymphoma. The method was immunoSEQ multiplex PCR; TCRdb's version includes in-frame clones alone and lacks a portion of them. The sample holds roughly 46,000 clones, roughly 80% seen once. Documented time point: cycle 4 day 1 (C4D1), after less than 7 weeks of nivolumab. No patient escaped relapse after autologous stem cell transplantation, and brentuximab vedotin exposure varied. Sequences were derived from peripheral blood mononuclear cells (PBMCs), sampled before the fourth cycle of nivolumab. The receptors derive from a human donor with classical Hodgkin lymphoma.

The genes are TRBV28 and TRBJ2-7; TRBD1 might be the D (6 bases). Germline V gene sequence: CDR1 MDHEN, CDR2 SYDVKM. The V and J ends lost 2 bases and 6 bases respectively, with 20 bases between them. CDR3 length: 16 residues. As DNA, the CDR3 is TGTGCCAGCAGTTTAGTCCAGGCCACTGGCAGGGGCGAGCAGTACTTC. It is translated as CASSLVQATGRGEQYF.

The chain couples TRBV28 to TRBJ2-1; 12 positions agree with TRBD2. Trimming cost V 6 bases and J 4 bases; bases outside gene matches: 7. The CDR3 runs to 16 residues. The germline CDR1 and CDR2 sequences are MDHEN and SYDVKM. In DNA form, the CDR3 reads TGTGCCAGCAGCTCTATCGGGACTAGCGGGTACAATGAGCAGTTCTTC. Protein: CASSSIGTSGYNEQFF.

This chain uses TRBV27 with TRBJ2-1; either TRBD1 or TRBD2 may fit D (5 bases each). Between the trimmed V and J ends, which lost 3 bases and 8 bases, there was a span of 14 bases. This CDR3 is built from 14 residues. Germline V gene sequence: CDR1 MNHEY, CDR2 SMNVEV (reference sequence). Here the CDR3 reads CASSLRWGTDEQFF. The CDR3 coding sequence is TGTGCCAGCAGTTTGCGTTGGGGGACCGATGAGCAGTTCTTC.

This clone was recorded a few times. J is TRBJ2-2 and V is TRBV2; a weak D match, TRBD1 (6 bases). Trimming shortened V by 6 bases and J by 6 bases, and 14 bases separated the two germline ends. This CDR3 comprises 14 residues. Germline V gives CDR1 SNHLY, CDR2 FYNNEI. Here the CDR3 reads CASRPGASAGELFF. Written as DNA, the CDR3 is TGTGCCAGCAGGCCAGGGGCCTCGGCCGGGGAGCTGTTTTTT. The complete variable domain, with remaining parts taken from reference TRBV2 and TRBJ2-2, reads EPEVTQTPSHQVTQMGQEVILRCVPISNHLYFYWYRQILGQKVEFLVSFYNNEISEKSEIFDDQFSVERPDGSNFTLKIRSTKLEDSAMYFCASRPGASAGELFFGEGSRLTVL.

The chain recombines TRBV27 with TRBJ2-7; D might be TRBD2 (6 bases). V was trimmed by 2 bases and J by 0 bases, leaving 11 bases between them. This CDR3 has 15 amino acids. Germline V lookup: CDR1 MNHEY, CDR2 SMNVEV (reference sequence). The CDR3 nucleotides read TGTGCCAGCAGTTTAGAACGGGGGACCTCCTACGAGCAGTACTTC. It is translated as CASSLERGTSYEQYF.

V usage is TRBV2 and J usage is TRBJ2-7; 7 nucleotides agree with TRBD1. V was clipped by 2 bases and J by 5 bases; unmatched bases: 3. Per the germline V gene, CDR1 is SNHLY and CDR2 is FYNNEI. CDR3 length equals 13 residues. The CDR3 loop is CASSETGDDEQYF. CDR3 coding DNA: TGTGCCAGCAGTGAAACAGGGGATGACGAGCAGTACTTC.

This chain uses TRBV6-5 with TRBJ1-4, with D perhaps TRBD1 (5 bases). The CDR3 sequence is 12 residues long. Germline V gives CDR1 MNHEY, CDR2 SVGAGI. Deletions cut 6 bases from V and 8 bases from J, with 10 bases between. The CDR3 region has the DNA TGTGCCAGCAGCAGGGTACGAGAAAAACTGTTTTTT. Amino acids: CASSRVREKLFF.

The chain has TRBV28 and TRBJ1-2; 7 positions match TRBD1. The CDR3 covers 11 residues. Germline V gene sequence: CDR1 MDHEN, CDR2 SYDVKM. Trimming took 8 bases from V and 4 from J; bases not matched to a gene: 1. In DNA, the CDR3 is TGTGCCAGCGGGACAGTCTATGGCTACACCTTC. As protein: CASGTVYGYTF.

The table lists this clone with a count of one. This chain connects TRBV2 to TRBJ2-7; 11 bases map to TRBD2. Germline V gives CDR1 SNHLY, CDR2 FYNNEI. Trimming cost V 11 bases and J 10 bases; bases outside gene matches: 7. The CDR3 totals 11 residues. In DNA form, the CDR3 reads TGTGCCGCGTCTAGCGGGAGGCGACAGTACTTC. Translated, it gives CAASSGRRQYF. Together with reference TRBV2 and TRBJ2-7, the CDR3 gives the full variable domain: EPEVTQTPSHQVTQMGQEVILRCVPISNHLYFYWYRQILGQKVEFLVSFYNNEISEKSEIFDDQFSVERPDGSNFTLKIRSTKLEDSAMYFCAASSGRRQYFGPGTRLTVT.

The CDR3 nucleotides read TGTGCCAGCAGCTACTACCGGGACATCGGTATTCACGAGCAGTACTTC. Encoded protein: CASSYYRDIGIHEQYF. The rearrangement joins TRBV5-4 to TRBJ2-7; TRBD1 is a possible D gene (6 bases). The CDR3 has 16 amino acids. Looked up from germline, CDR1 is SGHNT and CDR2 is YYREEE (reference sequence). Trimming removed 3 bases from V and 5 bases from J, with 21 bases in between.

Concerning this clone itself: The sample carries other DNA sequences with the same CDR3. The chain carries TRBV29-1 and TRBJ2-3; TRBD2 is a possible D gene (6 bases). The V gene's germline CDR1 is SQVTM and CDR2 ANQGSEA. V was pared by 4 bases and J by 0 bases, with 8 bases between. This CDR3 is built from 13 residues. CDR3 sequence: CSVVTSSTDTQYF. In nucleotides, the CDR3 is TGCAGCGTTGTTACTAGCAGCACAGATACGCAGTATTTT.

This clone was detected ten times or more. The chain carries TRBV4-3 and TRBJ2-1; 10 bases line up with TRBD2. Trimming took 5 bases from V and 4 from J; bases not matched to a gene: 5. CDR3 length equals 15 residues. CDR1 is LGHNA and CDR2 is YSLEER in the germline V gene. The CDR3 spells CASSYGLAVYNEQFF. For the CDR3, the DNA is TGCGCCAGCAGCTATGGACTAGCGGTTTACAATGAGCAGTTCTTC.

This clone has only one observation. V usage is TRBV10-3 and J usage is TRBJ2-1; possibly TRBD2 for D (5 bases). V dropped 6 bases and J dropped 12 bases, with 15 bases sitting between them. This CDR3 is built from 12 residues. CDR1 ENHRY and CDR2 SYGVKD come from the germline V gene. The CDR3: CAIRPVLGRQFF. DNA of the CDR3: TGTGCCATCAGGCCCGTACTAGGGAGGCAGTTCTTC.

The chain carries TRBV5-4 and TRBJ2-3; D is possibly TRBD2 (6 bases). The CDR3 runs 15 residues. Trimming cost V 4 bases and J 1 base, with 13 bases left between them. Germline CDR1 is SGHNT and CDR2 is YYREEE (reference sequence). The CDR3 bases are TGTGCCAGCAGCCCTGGCAGCGGGCGCACAGATACGCAGTATTTT. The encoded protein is CASSPGSGRTDTQYF. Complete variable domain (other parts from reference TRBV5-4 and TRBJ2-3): ETGVTQSPTHLIKTRGQQVTLRCSSQSGHNTVSWYQQALGQGPQFIFQYYREEENGRGNFPPRFSGLQFPNYSSELNVNALELDDSALYLCASSPGSGRTDTQYFGPGTRLTVL.

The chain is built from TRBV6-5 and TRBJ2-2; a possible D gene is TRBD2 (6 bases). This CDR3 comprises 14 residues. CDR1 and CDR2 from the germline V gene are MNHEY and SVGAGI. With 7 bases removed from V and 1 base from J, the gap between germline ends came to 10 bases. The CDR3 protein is CASTPGVNTGELFF. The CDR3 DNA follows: TGTGCCAGCACGCCGGGAGTGAACACCGGGGAGCTGTTTTTT.

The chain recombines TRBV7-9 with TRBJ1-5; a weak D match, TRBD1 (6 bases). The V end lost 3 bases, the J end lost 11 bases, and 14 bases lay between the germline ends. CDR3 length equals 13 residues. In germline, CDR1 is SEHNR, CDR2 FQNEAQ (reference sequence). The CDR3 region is CASSLGAAGTQHF. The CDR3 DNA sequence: TGTGCCAGCAGCTTGGGGGCTGCGGGGACCCAGCATTTT.

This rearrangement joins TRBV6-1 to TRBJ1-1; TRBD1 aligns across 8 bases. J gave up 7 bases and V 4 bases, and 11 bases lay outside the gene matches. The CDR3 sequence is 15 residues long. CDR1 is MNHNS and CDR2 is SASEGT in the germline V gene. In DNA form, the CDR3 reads TGTGCCAGCAGTGCACCTGACAGGGGAGGGAATGAAGCTTTCTTT. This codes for CASSAPDRGGNEAFF.

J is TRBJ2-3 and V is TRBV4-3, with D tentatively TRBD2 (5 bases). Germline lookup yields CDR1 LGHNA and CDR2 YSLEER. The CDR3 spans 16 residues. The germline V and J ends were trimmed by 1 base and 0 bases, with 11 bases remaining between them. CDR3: CASSQGIGESTDTQYF. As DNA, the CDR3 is TGCGCCAGCAGCCAAGGTATCGGGGAAAGCACAGATACGCAGTATTTT.

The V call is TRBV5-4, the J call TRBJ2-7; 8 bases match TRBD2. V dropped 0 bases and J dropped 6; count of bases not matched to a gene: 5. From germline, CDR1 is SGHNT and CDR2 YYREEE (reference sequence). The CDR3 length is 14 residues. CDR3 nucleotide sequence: TGTGCCAGCAGCTTGGGAGCGGGAGACAGCGAGCAGTACTTC. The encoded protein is CASSLGAGDSEQYF.

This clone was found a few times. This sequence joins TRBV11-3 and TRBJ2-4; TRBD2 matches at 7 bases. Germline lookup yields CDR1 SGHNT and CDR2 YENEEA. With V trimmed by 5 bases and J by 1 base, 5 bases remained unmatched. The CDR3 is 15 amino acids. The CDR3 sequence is CASSRGGSAKNIQYF. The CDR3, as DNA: TGTGCCAGCAGCCGGGGAGGGTCTGCCAAAAACATTCAGTACTTC.

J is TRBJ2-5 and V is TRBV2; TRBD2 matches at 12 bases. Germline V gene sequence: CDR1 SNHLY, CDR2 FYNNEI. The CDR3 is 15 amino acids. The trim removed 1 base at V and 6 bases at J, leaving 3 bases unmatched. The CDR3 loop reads CASSEGLAGAQTQYF. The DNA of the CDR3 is TGTGCCAGCAGTGAAGGACTAGCGGGAGCGCAGACCCAGTACTTC.

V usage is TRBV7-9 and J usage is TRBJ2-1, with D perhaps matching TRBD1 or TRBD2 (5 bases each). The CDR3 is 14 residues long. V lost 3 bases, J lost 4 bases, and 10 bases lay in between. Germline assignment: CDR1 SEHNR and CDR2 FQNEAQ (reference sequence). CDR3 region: CASSLPGAYNEQFF. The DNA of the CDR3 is TGTGCCAGCAGCTTGCCCGGGGCTTACAATGAGCAGTTCTTC.

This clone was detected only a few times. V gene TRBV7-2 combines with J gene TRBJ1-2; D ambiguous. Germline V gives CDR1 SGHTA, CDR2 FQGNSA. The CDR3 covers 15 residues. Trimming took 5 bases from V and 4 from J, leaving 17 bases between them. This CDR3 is CASSRETGAGYGYTF. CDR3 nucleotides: TGTGCCAGCAGCCGGGAGACTGGCGCAGGCTATGGCTACACCTTC.

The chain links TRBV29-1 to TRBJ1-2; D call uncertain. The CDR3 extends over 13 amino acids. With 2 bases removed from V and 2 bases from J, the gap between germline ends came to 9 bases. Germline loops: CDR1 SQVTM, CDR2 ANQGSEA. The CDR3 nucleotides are TGCAGCGTTGAAAGAAGAGGGAACTATGGCTACACCTTC. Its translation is CSVERRGNYGYTF.

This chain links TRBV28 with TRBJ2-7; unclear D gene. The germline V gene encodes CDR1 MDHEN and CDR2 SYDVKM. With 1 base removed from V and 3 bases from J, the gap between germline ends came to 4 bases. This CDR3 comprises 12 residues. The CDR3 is CASSLLFYEQYF. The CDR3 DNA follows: TGTGCCAGCAGTTTATTATTCTACGAGCAGTACTTC.